One and the same sample provided the 13 T cell receptor beta chains below, sequenced in a study of cytomegalovirus exposure and HLA in healthy donors. The PCR was carried out with 60 Vbeta primers and 13 Jbeta primers. This table comes from immunoSEQ multiplex PCR, and its TCRdb copy is limited to in-frame clones, with some not included. The sample has some 180,000 clones; about 78% are singletons. Sequenced: PBMCs. These receptors originate from a woman younger than 45 in good health and CMV-seronegative.

CDR3 in DNA: TGTGCCAGCAATGGGACTAGCGGGCACCAAGAGACCCAGTACTTC. It encodes CASNGTSGHQETQYF. The chain carries TRBV28 and TRBJ2-5, with 12 bases identical to TRBD2. Unmatched junction bases numbered 3, after V lost 7 bases and J lost 0 bases. CDR1 and CDR2 from the germline V gene are MDHEN and SYDVKM. This CDR3 spans 15 amino acids.

The rearrangement uses TRBV19 and TRBJ2-3, with 8 bases lining up with TRBD1. Per germline, CDR1 LNHDA and CDR2 SQIVND (reference sequence). The CDR3 has 15 residues. The CDR3 region is CGRDRGLTITDTQYF. CDR3 coding DNA: TGTGGCCGCGACAGGGGCCTTACTATCACAGATACGCAGTATTTT. Complete variable domain (other parts from reference TRBV19 and TRBJ2-3): DGGITQSPKYLFRKEGQNVTLSCEQNLNHDAMYWYRQDPGQGLRLIYYSQIVNDFQKGDIAEGYSVSREKKESFPLTVTSAQKNPTAFYLCGRDRGLTITDTQYFGPGTRLTVL.

The rearrangement links TRBV18 to TRBJ1-2; a weak D match, TRBD1 (5 bases). The ends were cut back, 2 bases at V and 0 bases at J, with 19 bases in the middle. The germline V gene has CDR1 KGHSH and CDR2 LQKENI. The CDR3 is made up of 18 amino acids. CDR3 protein: CASSPRIGGTTANYGYTF. As DNA, the CDR3 is TGTGCCAGCTCACCAAGAATAGGCGGGACCACGGCTAACTATGGCTACACCTTC.

This chain joins TRBV5-8 and TRBJ2-7, with 10 positions matching TRBD1. Losses at the gene ends were 3 bases for V and 6 bases for J; bases not matched to a gene: 6. Germline CDR1 is SGHTS and CDR2 is YDEGEE. This CDR3 comprises 14 residues. The CDR3 DNA reads as TGTGCCAGCAGCTGGGGGACAGGGGAGGGCGAGCAGTACTTC. This encodes CASSWGTGEGEQYF.

V is TRBV6-1 and J is TRBJ2-7; 9 nucleotides agree with TRBD1. This CDR3 spans 14 amino acids. Germline V CDR1 and CDR2: MNHNS, SASEGT. With V trimmed by 6 bases and J by 2 bases, 5 bases remained unmatched. Here the CDR3 reads CASRWTGAPYEQYF. The CDR3 DNA reads TGTGCCAGCAGGTGGACAGGGGCACCCTACGAGCAGTACTTC.

The rearrangement joins TRBV6-1 to TRBJ2-5, with TRBD2 as a possible D gene (7 bases). The CDR3 consists of 16 residues. Germline V CDR1 and CDR2: MNHNS, SASEGT. The V and J ends lost 2 bases and 4 bases respectively, with 17 bases between them. DNA of the CDR3: TGTGCCAGCAGTGAATTTGAGTGGGGGGGCCGAGAGACCCAGTACTTC. It is translated as CASSEFEWGGRETQYF.

This sequence joins TRBV6-6 and TRBJ2-3; unclear D gene. The CDR3 sequence is 14 residues long. The V and J ends lost 0 bases and 5 bases respectively, with 9 bases between them. Germline values: CDR1 MNHNY, CDR2 SVGAGI (reference sequence). CDR3 residues: CASSYSSPRDTQYF. The CDR3 nucleotides are TGTGCCAGCAGTTACTCGAGTCCACGAGATACGCAGTATTTT.

The chain recombines TRBV5-5 with TRBJ2-1, with TRBD2 matching over 8 bases. J lost 0 bases, V lost 2 bases, and 7 bases had no gene match. This CDR3 is built from 17 residues. Germline V gene sequence: CDR1 SGHKS, CDR2 YYEKEE (reference sequence). The CDR3 region has the DNA TGTGCCAGCAGCTTTCGACTAGCGACCGACTCCTACAATGAGCAGTTCTTC. It codes for CASSFRLATDSYNEQFF. The variable domain in full, completed from reference TRBV5-5 and TRBJ2-1, reads DAGVTQSPTHLIKTRGQQVTLRCSPISGHKSVSWYQQVLGQGPQFIFQYYEKEERGRGNFPDRFSARQFPNYSSELNVNALLLGDSALYLCASSFRLATDSYNEQFFGPGTRLTVL.

This rearrangement joins TRBV9 to TRBJ1-6; TRBD1 agrees at 7 bases. The CDR3 has 14 residues. Losses at the gene ends were 0 bases for V and 14 bases for J; bases not matched to a gene: 8. Germline assignment: CDR1 SGDLS and CDR2 YYNGEE. The CDR3 sequence: CASSVGGGTGTLHF. CDR3 nucleotide sequence: TGTGCCAGCAGCGTAGGAGGGGGCACGGGCACCCTCCACTTT. The variable domain in full, with the rest retrieved from reference TRBV9 and TRBJ1-6, is DSGVTQTPKHLITATGQRVTLRCSPRSGDLSVYWYQQSLDQGLQFLIQYYNGEERAKGNILERFSAQQFPDLHSELNLSSLELGDSALYFCASSVGGGTGTLHFGNGTRLTVT.

This clone was counted a single time. The DNA for the CDR3 is TGTGCCAGCAGTTACTCCGAGACAGGGACCTACGAGCAGTACTTC. Protein sequence: CASSYSETGTYEQYF. The rearrangement links TRBV6-6 to TRBJ2-7; 7 nucleotides match TRBD1. Germline V gives CDR1 MNHNY, CDR2 SVGAGI (reference sequence). The CDR3 sequence is 15 residues long. The trim removed 0 bases at V and 2 bases at J, leaving 4 bases unmatched.

The V and J genes are TRBV6-6 and TRBJ2-3; D unresolved. The CDR3 length is 14 residues. Trimming cost V 5 bases and J 0 bases, with 9 bases left between them. Germline V gene data show CDR1 as MNHNY and CDR2 as SVGAGI (reference sequence). In nucleotides, the CDR3 is TGTGCCAGCAGTCCCGTTTCTAGCACAGATACGCAGTATTTT. Translation gives CASSPVSSTDTQYF.

This chain uses TRBV9 with TRBJ1-2; a possible D gene is TRBD1 (5 bases). Between the trimmed V and J ends, which lost 0 bases and 8 bases, there was a span of 8 bases. The CDR3 has 12 amino acids. The germline V gene encodes CDR1 SGDLS and CDR2 YYNGEE. CDR3: CASSVAGPGYTF. The CDR3 DNA reads TGTGCCAGCAGCGTAGCAGGGCCCGGCTACACCTTC.

The chain joins TRBV28 to TRBJ2-1; tentatively, D is TRBD1 (5 bases). CDR1 is MDHEN, CDR2 SYDVKM, per germline. The CDR3 runs to 12 residues. V gave up 5 bases and J gave up 7 bases, with 9 bases separating them. The CDR3 region is CASSQPGNEQFF. The DNA for the CDR3 is TGTGCCAGCAGTCAACCAGGGAATGAGCAGTTCTTC.